The clone carrying this T cell receptor (beta chain) was counted between two and nine times. This sample is part of a study of T-cell reconstitution after alpha-beta-depleted transplantation in children. A TCRbeta library incorporating unique molecular identifiers was prepared. A single record per CDR3 protein comes from TCRdb applying MiXCR to the PCR reads. The repertoire consists of nearly 400,000 distinct CDR3 sequences, with roughly 20% occurring once and the leading ten covering less than 4.5%. V lost 7 bases, J lost 0 bases, and 6 bases stayed unmatched. Germline-derived CDR1 and CDR2 are DFQATT and SNEGSKA (reference sequence). The CDR3 covers 14 residues.

This clonotype originated in a human donor who donated a stem cell graft to a child with acute myeloid leukemia. The sequencing here drew on PBMCs from the stem cell graft donor, taken from the stem cell graft. J is TRBJ2-4 and V is TRBV20-1; 7 positions match TRBD2. The CDR3 DNA follows: TGCAGTGTCGAGGGAGGGGTAGCCAAAAACATTCAGTACTTC. Its protein is CSVEGGVAKNIQYF.